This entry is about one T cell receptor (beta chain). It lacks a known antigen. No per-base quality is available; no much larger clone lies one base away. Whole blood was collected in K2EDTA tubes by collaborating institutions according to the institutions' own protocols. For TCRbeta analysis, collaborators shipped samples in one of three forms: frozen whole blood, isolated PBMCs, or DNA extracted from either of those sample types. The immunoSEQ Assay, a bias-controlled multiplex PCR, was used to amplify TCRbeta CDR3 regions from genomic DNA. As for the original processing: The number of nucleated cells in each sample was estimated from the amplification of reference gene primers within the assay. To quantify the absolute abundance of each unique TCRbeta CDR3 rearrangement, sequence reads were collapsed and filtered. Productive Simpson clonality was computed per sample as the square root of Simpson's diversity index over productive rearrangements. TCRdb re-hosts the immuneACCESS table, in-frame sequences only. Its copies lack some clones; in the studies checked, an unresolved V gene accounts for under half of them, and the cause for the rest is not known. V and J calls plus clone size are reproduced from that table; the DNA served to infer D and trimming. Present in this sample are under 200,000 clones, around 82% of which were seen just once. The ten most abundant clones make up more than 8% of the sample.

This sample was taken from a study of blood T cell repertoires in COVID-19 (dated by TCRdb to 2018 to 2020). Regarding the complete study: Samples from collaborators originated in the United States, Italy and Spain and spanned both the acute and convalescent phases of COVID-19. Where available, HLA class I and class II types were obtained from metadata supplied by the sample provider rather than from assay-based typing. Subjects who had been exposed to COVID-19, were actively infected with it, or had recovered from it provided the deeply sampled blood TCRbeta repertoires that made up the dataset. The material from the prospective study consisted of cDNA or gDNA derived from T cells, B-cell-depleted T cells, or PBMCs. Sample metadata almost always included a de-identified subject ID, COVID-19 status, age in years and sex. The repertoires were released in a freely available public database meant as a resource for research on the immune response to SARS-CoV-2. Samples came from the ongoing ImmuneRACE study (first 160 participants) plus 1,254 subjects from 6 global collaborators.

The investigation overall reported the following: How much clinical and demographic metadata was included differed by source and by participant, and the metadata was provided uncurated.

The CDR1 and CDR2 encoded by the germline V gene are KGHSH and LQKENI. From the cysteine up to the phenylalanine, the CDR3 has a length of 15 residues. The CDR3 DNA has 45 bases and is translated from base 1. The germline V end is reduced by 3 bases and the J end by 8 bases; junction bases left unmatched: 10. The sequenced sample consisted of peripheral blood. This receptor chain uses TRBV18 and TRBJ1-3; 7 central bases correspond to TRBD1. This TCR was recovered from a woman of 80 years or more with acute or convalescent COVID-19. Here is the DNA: TGTGCCAGCTCACCCAACCAGGGGGTTACGGACACCATATATTTT. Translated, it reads CASSPNQGVTDTIYF.